Shown below are 30 T cell receptor beta chains from a single sample sequenced in a study of graft-versus-host responses after intestinal transplantation. The repertoire was sequenced with immunoSEQ multiplex PCR; TCRdb's copy has only in-frame clones and lacks some. The sample holds roughly 25,000 clones, approximately 78% seen once. Their target antigens are unknown. The material was unstimulated CD8+ T cells sorted from spleen or lymph node cells, obtained before transplant. The receptors were sampled from a human donor who was the organ donor for an intestinal transplant.

This clone was found a few times. The J gene is TRBJ2-7, the V gene TRBV27; tentatively, D is TRBD2 (5 bases). V lost 2 bases to trimming and J lost 2 bases, with 7 bases between them. CDR1 is MNHEY and CDR2 is SMNVEV in the germline V gene (reference sequence). CDR3 length equals 13 residues. CDR3 bases: TGTGCCAGCAGTTTAGGGCGGGCCTACGAGCAGTACTTC. This sequence encodes CASSLGRAYEQYF.

The rearrangement joins TRBV7-9 to TRBJ1-1; the match to TRBD1 covers 11 bases. Germline V gene sequence: CDR1 SEHNR, CDR2 FQNEAQ (reference sequence). After removal of 5 bases from V and 4 bases from J, the junction contained 6 bases not matched to a gene. This CDR3 is built from 15 residues. CDR3 in amino acids: CASSAAGTGGTEAFF. CDR3 nucleotides: TGTGCCAGCAGCGCTGCCGGGACAGGGGGCACTGAAGCTTTCTTT.

V usage is TRBV19 and J usage is TRBJ2-5, with D perhaps TRBD1 (6 bases). The better agreement between TRBJ2-7 and the DNA end casts doubt on the J call. CDR1 is LNHDA and CDR2 is SQIVND in the germline V gene (reference sequence). CDR3 size: 15 residues. The CDR3 coding sequence is TGTGCCAGTAGTCCCGCCCCAGGGGTCTACTACGAGCAGTACTTC. It specifies CASSPAPGVYYEQYF.

This clone occurred a few times. Other DNA sequences of this sample code for an identical CDR3. J is TRBJ2-5 and V is TRBV5-1; the match to TRBD2 covers 12 bases. This CDR3 has 16 amino acids. Trimming at V came to 0 bases and at J to 7 bases, leaving 7 bases not matched to a gene. Germline assignment: CDR1 SGHRS and CDR2 YFSETQ. CDR3 sequence (DNA): TGCGCCAGCAGCTTGGGACTAGCGGGGGTTCGTGGGACCCAGTACTTC. Protein product: CASSLGLAGVRGTQYF.

This clone appeared a few times. The V call is TRBV28, the J call TRBJ1-4, with D uncertain. Trimming left V 6 bases short and J 7 bases short, with 15 bases between. The CDR3 is 14 residues long. The germline CDR1 and CDR2 sequences are MDHEN and SYDVKM. CDR3 DNA sequence: TGTGCCAGCAGCCCACCCGGGTCCGCTGAAAAACTGTTTTTT. Translated, it gives CASSPPGSAEKLFF.

This sequence joins TRBV18 and TRBJ2-6; D perhaps matches TRBD1 (5 bases). CDR1 KGHSH and CDR2 LQKENI come from the germline V gene. Trimming removed 5 bases at V and 5 bases at J, with 25 bases between. This CDR3 is 19 amino acids long. The CDR3 is CASSEDPDNLQSRANVLTF. DNA of the CDR3: TGTGCCAGCTCAGAAGATCCGGACAATTTACAAAGTCGGGCCAACGTCCTGACTTTC.

This clone was found a few times. CDR3 DNA: TGTGCCAGCAGTTCCATCGGGCGGGAGATCCCCTACGAGCAGTACTTC. This codes for CASSSIGREIPYEQYF. The rearrangement joins TRBV27 to TRBJ2-7; TRBD2 matches 7 bases. V was pared by 4 bases and J by 2 bases, with 11 bases of the junction left unmatched. The germline gives CDR1 MNHEY, CDR2 SMNVEV (reference sequence). This CDR3 comprises 16 residues.

The chain is built from TRBV6-1 and TRBJ2-5; 12 positions match TRBD2. Germline V gene data show CDR1 as MNHNS and CDR2 as SASEGT. Unmatched junction bases numbered 16, after V lost 3 bases and J lost 11 bases. The CDR3 sequence is 17 residues long. The CDR3 region has the DNA TGTGCCAGCAGTGAGTGGGAGCGACTAGCGGGAGTAGTTGAGCAGTACTTC. This codes for CASSEWERLAGVVEQYF.

This chain links TRBV4-2 with TRBJ1-2, with TRBD1 identical over 8 bases. The CDR3 is made up of 17 amino acids. CDR1 and CDR2 (germline): LGHNA, YNFKEQ. The V and J ends lost 1 base and 2 bases, in that order; junction bases with no gene match: 9. The CDR3 reads CASSQVGQGEINYGYTF. The CDR3 DNA sequence: TGTGCCAGCAGCCAAGTCGGACAGGGTGAAATCAACTATGGCTACACCTTC.

This clone has just one count. This rearrangement joins TRBV9 to TRBJ2-7; 8 bases agree with TRBD1. This CDR3 spans 15 amino acids. V was pared by 2 bases and J by 3 bases, with 7 bases of the junction left unmatched. Germline V gives CDR1 SGDLS, CDR2 YYNGEE. CDR3 nucleotides: TGTGCCAGCAGCGTTTACTCCGGGACAGGCTACGAGCAGTACTTC. Its translation is CASSVYSGTGYEQYF.

V is TRBV4-2 and J is TRBJ2-5, with D possibly matching TRBD2 (6 bases). TRBJ2-7 explains the end of the DNA better; the J call may be wrong. Germline values: CDR1 LGHNA, CDR2 YNFKEQ. CDR3 length: 14 residues. The CDR3 nucleotides read TGTGCCAGCAGCCAAGGACGACTAGCCTACGAGCAGTACTTC. It codes for CASSQGRLAYEQYF.

The rearrangement uses TRBV7-6 and TRBJ1-4, with TRBD1 as a possible D gene (5 bases). V gave up 6 bases and J gave up 3 bases, with 14 bases separating them. Germline CDR1 is SGHVS and CDR2 is FNYEAQ. CDR3 length: 15 amino acids. The CDR3 protein is CASSLLGGANEKLFF. In DNA, the CDR3 is TGTGCCAGCAGTCTACTTGGGGGGGCTAATGAAAAACTGTTTTTT.

This chain joins TRBV5-1 and TRBJ2-3; TRBD2 matches 13 bases. The germline gives CDR1 SGHRS, CDR2 YFSETQ. Trimming cost V 3 bases and J 4 bases; bases outside gene matches: 11. CDR3 length: 18 amino acids. The CDR3 loop is CASSSEPLAGGLADTQYF. The CDR3 bases are TGCGCCAGCAGCTCGGAACCACTAGCGGGAGGGCTAGCAGATACGCAGTATTTT.

V is TRBV6-5 and J is TRBJ1-2; no clear D gene. The CDR3 sequence is 15 residues long. Germline V CDR1 and CDR2: MNHEY, SVGAGI. The CDR3 loop reads CATRGRYGVNYGYTF. CDR3 nucleotide sequence: TGTGCGACCCGAGGGAGGTATGGGGTGAACTATGGCTACACCTTC.

The rearrangement uses TRBV5-1 and TRBJ1-3; the D is unclear. Trimming took 2 bases from V and 0 from J, leaving 6 bases between them. Germline-derived CDR1 and CDR2 are SGHRS and YFSETQ. The length of the CDR3 is 14 residues. The CDR3 DNA sequence: TGCGCCAGCAGCTTTGGCGACTCTGGAAACACCATATATTTT. It is translated as CASSFGDSGNTIYF.

The chain uses TRBV30 and TRBJ2-7; D possibly matches TRBD1 or TRBD2 (5 bases each). Germline CDR1 reads GTSNPN; CDR2 reads SVGIG (reference sequence). V was trimmed by 1 base and J by 6 bases, leaving 13 bases between them. The CDR3 sequence is 13 residues long. CDR3 in DNA: TGTGCCTGGAGTGAATTGACTGGGGGCGAGCAGTACTTC. This sequence encodes CAWSELTGGEQYF.

The chain carries TRBV11-2 and TRBJ2-1, with 10 bases fitting TRBD2. Trimming took 7 bases from V and 2 from J; bases not matched to a gene: 5. The CDR3 extends over 15 amino acids. CDR1 and CDR2 from the germline V gene are SGHAT and FQNNGV. Written as DNA, the CDR3 is TGTGCCAGCAAACGAAGCGGGGGGGCCTACAATGAGCAGTTCTTC. Translating it yields CASKRSGGAYNEQFF.

The gene calls are TRBV2 and TRBJ2-7; possible D gene TRBD2, 5 bases. Germline lookup yields CDR1 SNHLY and CDR2 FYNNEI. V dropped 3 bases and J dropped 3 bases, with 18 bases sitting between them. The CDR3 extends over 16 amino acids. Here the CDR3 reads CASSDVLTGVNYEQYF. CDR3 sequence (DNA): TGTGCCAGCAGTGACGTTCTCACCGGGGTCAACTACGAGCAGTACTTC. The full variable domain, rest sourced from reference TRBV2 and TRBJ2-7, is EPEVTQTPSHQVTQMGQEVILRCVPISNHLYFYWYRQILGQKVEFLVSFYNNEISEKSEIFDDQFSVERPDGSNFTLKIRSTKLEDSAMYFCASSDVLTGVNYEQYFGPGTRLTVT.

V usage is TRBV5-4 and J usage is TRBJ2-7, with TRBD2 matching 7 bases. Germline CDR1 and CDR2: SGHNT and YYREEE (reference sequence). V lost 3 bases and J lost 0; bases outside the gene matches: 0. There are 13 residues in the CDR3. The CDR3 region has the DNA TGTGCCAGCAGCTGGGGGGGCTCCTACGAGCAGTACTTC. This encodes CASSWGGSYEQYF.

The chain carries TRBV5-6 and TRBJ2-1, with D uncertain. This CDR3 has 13 residues. Germline CDR1 is SGHDT and CDR2 is YYEEEE. V was cut by 1 base and J by 3 bases, with 5 bases left in between. CDR3 region: CASSLLHYNEQFF. CDR3 sequence (DNA): TGTGCCAGCAGCTTGCTCCACTACAATGAGCAGTTCTTC.

The rearrangement links TRBV5-4 to TRBJ2-7; 7 nucleotides match TRBD1. CDR3 length: 13 residues. Germline V gives CDR1 SGHNT, CDR2 YYREEE (reference sequence). Unmatched junction bases numbered 3, after V lost 3 bases and J lost 3 bases. The CDR3 nucleotides read TGTGCCAGCAGCTCCGGGACAGACTACGAGCAGTACTTC. Amino acid sequence: CASSSGTDYEQYF.

This clone was detected a few times. This chain joins TRBV27 and TRBJ1-1, with a possible D match to TRBD1 (5 bases). Trimming stripped 8 bases from V and 4 bases from J, with 17 bases between. Germline V gene lookup returns CDR1 MNHEY and CDR2 SMNVEV (reference sequence). The CDR3 totals 14 residues. CDR3 sequence: CASVGLGLGTEAFF. CDR3 nucleotides: TGTGCCAGCGTGGGACTGGGATTGGGCACTGAAGCTTTCTTT.

The sample holds one count of this clone. The CDR3 coding sequence is TGTGCCAGCAGCTCCGACGGGCTCTCAGATACGCAGTATTTT. Amino acid sequence: CASSSDGLSDTQYF. This chain joins TRBV5-4 and TRBJ2-3, with D unresolved. The CDR3 is made up of 14 amino acids. V gave up 3 bases and J gave up 4 bases, with 12 bases separating them. The V gene's germline CDR1 is SGHNT and CDR2 YYREEE (reference sequence).

The chain recombines TRBV6-5 with TRBJ1-1; no clear D. Germline assignment: CDR1 MNHEY and CDR2 SVGAGI. V was shortened by 1 base and J by 3 bases, with 15 bases between the two germline ends. This CDR3 is built from 16 residues. Here the CDR3 DNA reads TGTGCCAGCAGTTACTTGGAGCTGCTTGGGGACACTGAAGCTTTCTTT. It translates to CASSYLELLGDTEAFF.

The chain has TRBV5-4 and TRBJ1-1, with D possibly being TRBD1 (6 bases). The germline gives CDR1 SGHNT, CDR2 YYREEE (reference sequence). This CDR3 spans 16 amino acids. Trimming took 1 base from V and 4 from J, leaving 17 bases between them. This CDR3 is CASSLSIWGAPTEAFF. CDR3 nucleotide sequence: TGTGCCAGCAGCTTGTCCATTTGGGGGGCTCCCACTGAAGCTTTCTTT.

The V call is TRBV5-1, the J call TRBJ1-4; possibly TRBD1 for D (5 bases). The CDR3 has 14 residues. Germline values: CDR1 SGHRS, CDR2 YFSETQ. V dropped 3 bases and J dropped 7 bases, with 13 bases sitting between them. The CDR3 bases are TGCGCCAGCAGCTGGGGGAATTATGGTGAAAAACTGTTTTTT. The encoded protein is CASSWGNYGEKLFF.

This clone was seen once. The rearrangement joins TRBV25-1 to TRBJ1-1, with D unresolved. Germline V gene data show CDR1 as MGHDK and CDR2 as SYGVNS. The CDR3 runs 13 residues. V was shortened by 5 bases and J by 3 bases, with 10 bases between the two germline ends. CDR3 loop: CASSKQSYTEAFF. CDR3 DNA sequence: TGTGCCAGCAGTAAACAGAGTTACACTGAAGCTTTCTTT. Full variable domain (rest looked up from reference TRBV25-1 and TRBJ1-1): EADIYQTPRYLVIGTGKKITLECSQTMGHDKMYWYQQDPGMELHLIHYSYGVNSTEKGDLSSESTVSRIRTEHFPLTLESARPSHTSQYLCASSKQSYTEAFFGQGTRLTVV.

This clone was detected only a few times. The chain combines TRBV10-2 with TRBJ1-4; a possible D gene is TRBD1 (6 bases). In germline, CDR1 is WSHSY, CDR2 SAAADI. Trimming shortened V by 6 bases and J by 5 bases, and 13 bases separated the two germline ends. The CDR3 sequence is 14 residues long. CDR3 nucleotides: TGCGCCAGCAGAAGACAGGAGCTCAATGAAAAACTGTTTTTT. Translation: CASRRQELNEKLFF.

CDR3 region: CASSSLTTGNTDTQYF. The CDR3 DNA reads as TGTGCCAGCAGCTCACTCACGACAGGGAACACAGATACGCAGTATTTT. V usage is TRBV7-9 and J usage is TRBJ2-3; the match to TRBD1 covers 7 bases. The germline V gene has CDR1 SEHNR and CDR2 FQNEAQ (reference sequence). The CDR3 totals 16 residues. J was trimmed by 2 bases and V by 4 bases; bases with no gene match: 9.

V usage is TRBV11-2 and J usage is TRBJ2-1, with D possibly being TRBD2 (6 bases). Trimming pared 2 bases from V and 2 bases from J, leaving 16 bases between. The CDR3 covers 17 residues. The germline V gene encodes CDR1 SGHAT and CDR2 FQNNGV. Written as DNA, the CDR3 is TGTGCCAGCAGCTTAATCCCCGGGCGGGGCGCCTACAATGAGCAGTTCTTC. This gives the protein CASSLIPGRGAYNEQFF.